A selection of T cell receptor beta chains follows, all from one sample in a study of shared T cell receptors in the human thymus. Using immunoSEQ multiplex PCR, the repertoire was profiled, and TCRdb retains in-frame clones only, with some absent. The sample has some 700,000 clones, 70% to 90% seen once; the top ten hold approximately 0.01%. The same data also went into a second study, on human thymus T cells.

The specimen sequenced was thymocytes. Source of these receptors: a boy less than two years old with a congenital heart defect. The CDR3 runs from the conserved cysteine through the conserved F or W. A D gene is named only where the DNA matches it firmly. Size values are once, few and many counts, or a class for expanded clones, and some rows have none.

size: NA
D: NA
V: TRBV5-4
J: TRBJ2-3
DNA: TGTGCCAGCAGCTTGGGGGAGATAAGCGCAGATACGCAGTATTTT
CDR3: CASSLGEISADTQYF

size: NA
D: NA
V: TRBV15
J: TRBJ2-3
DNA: TGTGCCACCAGCAGAGTTGAGGAGGGAGACGCAGATACGCAGTATTTT
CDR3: CATSRVEEGDADTQYF

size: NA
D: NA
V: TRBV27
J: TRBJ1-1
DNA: TGTGCCAGCAGTCCATGTCGGGGCAGGGGCAGGACTGAAGCTTTCTTT
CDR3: CASSPCRGRGRTEAFF

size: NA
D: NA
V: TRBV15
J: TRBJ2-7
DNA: TGTGCCACCAGCAGACGCGCTAGCAGGTACGAGCAGTACTTC
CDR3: CATSRRASRYEQYF

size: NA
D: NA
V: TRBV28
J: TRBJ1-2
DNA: TGTGCCAGCAGCTCGACGCGGGAAGGCTACACCTTC
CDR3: CASSSTREGYTF

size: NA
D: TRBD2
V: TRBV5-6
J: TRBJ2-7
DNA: TGTGCCAGCAGCTCAACTAGCGTGAGATCCTACGAGCAGTACTTC
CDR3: CASSSTSVRSYEQYF

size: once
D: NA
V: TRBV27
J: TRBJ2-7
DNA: TGTGCCAGCAGCCCCGGACAGACACCATCGGCTAGCGGAACCTACGAGCAGTACTTC
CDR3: CASSPGQTPSASGTYEQYF

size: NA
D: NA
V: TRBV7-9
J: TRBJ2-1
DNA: TGTGCCAGCAGCGGGGGACGGGAACAGGGTGAGCAGTTCTTC
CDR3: CASSGGREQGEQFF

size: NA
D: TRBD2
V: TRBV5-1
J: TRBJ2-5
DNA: TGCGCCAGCAGCTTGGGACGTCGGGAGGGCCGGGAGACCCAGTACTTC
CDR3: CASSLGRREGRETQYF

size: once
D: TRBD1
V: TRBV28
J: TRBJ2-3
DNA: TGTGCCAGCAGCCTCGGACAGGGGATAGTTGCAGATACGCAGTATTTT
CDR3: CASSLGQGIVADTQYF

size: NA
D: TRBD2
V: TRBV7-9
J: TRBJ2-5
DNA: TGTGCCAGCAGCTTACCCCGACTCGGGGGAGGGTCTGAGGGGACCCAGTACTTC
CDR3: CASSLPRLGGGSEGTQYF

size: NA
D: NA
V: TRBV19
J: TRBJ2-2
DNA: TGTGCCAGTAGTATTAGAGTCGCCGGGGAGCTGTTTTTT
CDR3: CASSIRVAGELFF

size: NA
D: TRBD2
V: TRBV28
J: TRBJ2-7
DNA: TGTGCCAGCAGTTTCCCGAGCGGGATTAGGTACGAGCAGTACTTC
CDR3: CASSFPSGIRYEQYF

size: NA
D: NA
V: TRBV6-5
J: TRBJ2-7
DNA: TGTGCCAGCAGTTCACCCGGGACTTTCCTCTACGAGCAGTACTTC
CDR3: CASSSPGTFLYEQYF

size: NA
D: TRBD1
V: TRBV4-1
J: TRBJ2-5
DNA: TGCGCCAGCAGCCAAGACCTTAGGGGGCGCGGAGAGACCCAGTACTTC
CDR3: CASSQDLRGRGETQYF

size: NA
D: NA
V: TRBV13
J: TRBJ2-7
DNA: TGTGCCAGCAGCTTAGGCCTTCCGAGGACTACACACTCCTACGAGCAGTACTTC
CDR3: CASSLGLPRTTHSYEQYF

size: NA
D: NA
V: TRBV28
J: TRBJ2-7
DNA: TGTGCCAGCAGTGCAGTTCGGACTTCTTACGAGCAGTACTTC
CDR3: CASSAVRTSYEQYF

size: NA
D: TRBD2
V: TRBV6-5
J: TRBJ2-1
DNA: TGTGCCAGCAGTTACTCGTGGACTAGCGGCTACAATGAGCAGTTCTTC
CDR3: CASSYSWTSGYNEQFF

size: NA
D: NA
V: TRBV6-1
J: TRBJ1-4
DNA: TGTGCCAGCATGCAATCCAGGGAAGAAGAAAAACTGTTTTTT
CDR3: CASMQSREEEKLFF

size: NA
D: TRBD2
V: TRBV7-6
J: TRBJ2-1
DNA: TGTGCCAGCAGCTGGTTGACTAGCGGGAGCAGAAATGAGCAGTTCTTC
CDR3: CASSWLTSGSRNEQFF

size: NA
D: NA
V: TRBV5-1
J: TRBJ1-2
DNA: TGCGCCAGCAGCCGACGCAGGGGAGGGAATGGCTACACCTTC
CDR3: CASSRRRGGNGYTF

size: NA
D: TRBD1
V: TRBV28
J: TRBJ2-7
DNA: TGTGCCAGCAGACTCATCGGGGACAGGGTCCCCTCCGAGCAGTACTTC
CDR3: CASRLIGDRVPSEQYF